This record concerns one TCR beta chain sequence. The antigen it recognizes is unknown. No quality values exist for individual bases; no much larger clone is one base distant. This specimen comes from a study of PD-1 blockade in classical Hodgkin lymphoma (TCRdb year 2020). About the investigation overall: A peripheral blood immune signature of response to PD-1 blockade in classical Hodgkin lymphoma was defined using TCR beta sequencing and CyTOF. Summary of the overall study and its limitations: Baseline TCR diversity was reported as lower in newly diagnosed patients than in healthy donors, and lower still in relapsed/refractory patients. The study was restricted to a single clinical trial cohort, and the causes of repertoire differences, possibly disease activity or prior therapy, were left undefined.

Genomic DNA was isolated using the Qiagen DNeasy kit from unsorted PBMCs as well as from negatively selected CD4+ and CD8+ fractions. TCR beta CDR3 regions were amplified by immunoSEQ multiplex PCR using primers annealing to V and J segments. A synthetic immune receptor repertoire was used to minimize amplification bias, and any remaining bias was removed computationally after sequencing. The paper's data handling went like this. Repertoire diversity was quantified as the Shannon entropy index using custom Python scripts. Unsorted, CD4+ and CD8+ repertoires were examined separately, except in combined analyses, for which CD4+ and CD8+ sequences were merged in silico. The immuneACCESS repertoire file appears here via TCRdb, limited to in-frame rearrangements. These files lack a portion of the clones; in checked studies, under half of the deficit traces to unresolved V genes, and the cause of the others is not known. The V and J calls and the clone size are those of that table, but D and trimming were determined from the DNA. This sample holds more than 30,000 clones; approximately 90% were observed only once. The top ten hold more than 0.95% of the sample.

Per the publication, the time point label means: newly diagnosed, previously untreated cHL patient sample. Magnetic negative selection with a Miltenyi CD4+ T cell isolation kit was used to purify CD4+ T cells from thawed PBMCs. PBMCs from patients with newly diagnosed, previously untreated classical Hodgkin lymphoma were sequenced as a comparison group for the relapsed/refractory trial patients. Peripheral blood was collected in 8 mL Vacutainer Cell Preparation Tubes, from which PBMCs were isolated by centrifugation and then cryopreserved. Purified CD4+ and CD8+ fractions were prepared only for cases where an additional PBMC sample was available. Magnetically labelled cells were depleted on LS columns in a quadroMACS separator, and the flow-through was collected as the purified fraction. The junction shows trimming of 4 bases on V and 8 bases on J, and the gene matches do not reach 5 bases of it. There are 12 amino acids in the CDR3, from cysteine to phenylalanine inclusive. CDR3 DNA is the only sequence kept; it has 36 bases, read in frame from the first base. Per the germline V gene, SQVTM is the CDR1 and ANQGSEA is the CDR2.

The TCR originated in a human donor with classical Hodgkin lymphoma. Sequencing was performed on CD4+ T cells from blood. The sequence is built from TRBV29-1 and TRBJ2-1; 7 bases in the middle match TRBD2. In nucleotides, the sequence is TGCAGCGTTGGGAGGGGAGGGGATGAGCAGTTCTTC. Its coded protein is CSVGRGGDEQFF.